This TCR delta chain was identified in a study of γδ T cells in repeated Plasmodium falciparum infection (dated by TCRdb to about 2021). As for the study more broadly: Malian children exposed to intense seasonal malaria transmission were enrolled in the natural-infection arm and compared with Australian children matched for age and gender. Five malaria-naive U.S. adults underwent four controlled human malaria infections by bites from P. falciparum NF54-infected Anopheles stephensi mosquitoes over around 580 days. Samples were collected from controlled-infection subjects at baseline, immediately before selected infections, and 21 days after each infection. Malian gammadelta TCR repertoires were analysed cross-sectionally in periods with no transmission and longitudinally across episodes of acute febrile malaria. The study looked at how repeated Plasmodium falciparum infection shapes the human gammadelta T cell repertoire, using both natural infection in Mali and controlled human malaria infection.

For bulk TCR repertoire analysis, Vgamma9/Vdelta2+ and Vdelta2-negative gammadelta T cell populations were flow-sorted out of peripheral blood mononuclear cells. Here is what the overall study found, with its caveats: Generalizability was limited because the Malian cohort was drawn from a small rural village of predominantly one ethnic group. Across time and infection, the Vgamma9/Vdelta2+ TCR repertoires showed a highly stable polyclonal makeup, with many TCRgamma sequences overlapping between individuals. Waves of new clonotype selection in Vdelta2-negative, largely Vdelta1+, gammadelta TCR repertoires appeared to be driven by repeated controlled infections. Vdelta2-negative gammadelta TCR repertoires from Malian children appeared more clonally expanded, less diverse and less shared than those of Australian children. The controlled-infection cohort was small, limiting analysis of inter-individual variability in gammadelta T cell responses.

From the cysteine up to the phenylalanine, the CDR3 has a length of 19 residues. The CDR3 DNA has 57 bases and is translated from base 1. The junction carries 30 bases between V and J, which are trimmed by 9 bases and 1 base respectively. The germline V gene gives CDR1 as TSWWSYY and CDR2 as QGS. Comment on this clone: It lacks a known antigen. TCRdb attributes to this sequence the protein of a much larger clone, which differs from the DNA translation at residue 10; a read error is likely, and the protein displayed is translated from the DNA.

Receptors were amplified or captured by multiplex PCR. The sequencer listed for this sample is Illumina MiSeq. Both TCR gamma (TRG) and TCR delta (TRD) chains were sequenced from each sorted gammadelta T cell sample. The source study handled its data this way. The repertoire analyses used clonotype tree plots, the accumulated frequency of the top 20 clonotypes, and diversity index (DI) and D75 metrics. After TCRdb called clones again from the public reads with CATT, rows with identical DNA were merged. The V and J calls shown here were made by TCRdb, not taken from the authors' results. The table for this sample lists 85,000 to 95,000 delta-chain clones; more than 1.4% of them were counted only once. Just under 9% of the sample goes to the ten largest clones.

Recombination joined TRDV1 with TRDJ1, with TRDD3 perhaps the D gene, on 6 matching bases. The specimen sequenced was gamma-delta T cells from blood. This TCR was sampled from a pool of human donors (malaria-infected and uninfected, not separated). The CDR3 in this case is CALNQKANWVIRPTDKLIF. The sequence in DNA is TGTGCTCTCAATCAGAAGGCAAACTGGGTGATACGGCCCACCGATAAACTCATCTTT.